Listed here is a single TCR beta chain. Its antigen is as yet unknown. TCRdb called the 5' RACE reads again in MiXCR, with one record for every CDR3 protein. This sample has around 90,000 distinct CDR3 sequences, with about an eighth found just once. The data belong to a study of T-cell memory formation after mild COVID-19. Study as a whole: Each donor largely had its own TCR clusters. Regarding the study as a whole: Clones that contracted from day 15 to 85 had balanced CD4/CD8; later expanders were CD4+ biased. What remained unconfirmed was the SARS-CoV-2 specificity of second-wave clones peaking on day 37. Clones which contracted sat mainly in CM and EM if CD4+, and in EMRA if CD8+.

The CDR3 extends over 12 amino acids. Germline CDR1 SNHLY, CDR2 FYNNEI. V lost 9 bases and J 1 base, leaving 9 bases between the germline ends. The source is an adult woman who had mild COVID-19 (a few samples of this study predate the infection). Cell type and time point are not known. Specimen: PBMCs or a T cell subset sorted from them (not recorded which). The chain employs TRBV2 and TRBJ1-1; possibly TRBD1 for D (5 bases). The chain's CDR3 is CAREDRNTEAFF. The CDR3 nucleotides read TGTGCCAGGGAAGACAGGAACACTGAAGCTTTCTTT.